These 16 T cell receptor beta chains share one sample of origin, sequenced in a study of T cells in Graves' hyperthyroidism and ophthalmopathy. Amplified regions were TCR beta CDR3 sequences from RNA transcripts. Initially, a first-round RT-PCR of the TCR CDR3 employed the HTBI primer set. TCRdb recomputed calls from the multiplex PCR reads with MiXCR, one row per CDR3 protein. The table lists 500,000 to 600,000 distinct CDR3 sequences, 16% of them singletons. Sequencing was done on a sample of blood. The receptors originated from a woman aged 18 to 35 with Graves' hyperthyroidism.

This rearrangement joins TRBV20-1 to TRBJ2-5; 8 bases align to TRBD2. This CDR3 has 14 amino acids. V shed 6 bases, J shed 3 bases, and the junction held 9 bases outside the gene matches. Germline V gene lookup returns CDR1 DFQATT and CDR2 SNEGSKA (reference sequence). In nucleotides, the CDR3 is TGCAGTGCCCCACCCGCACTAGCGGAAGAGACCCAGTACTTC. This sequence encodes CSAPPALAEETQYF.

There are many counts of this clonotype. This chain uses TRBV5-1 with TRBJ2-7; 12 bases agree with TRBD2. J was trimmed by 6 bases and V by 5 bases; bases with no gene match: 6. The CDR3 covers 14 residues. Germline CDR1 reads SGHRS; CDR2 reads YFSETQ. The CDR3 bases are TGCGCCAGCAGGGAGACTAGCGGGAGTAGCGAGCAGTACTTC. It encodes CASRETSGSSEQYF.

This clonotype turned up a few times. The chain has TRBV3-1 and TRBJ1-2; D remains ambiguous. CDR3 size: 11 residues. V lost 0 bases to trimming and J lost 13 bases, with 9 bases between them. The V gene's germline CDR1 is LGHDT and CDR2 YNNKEL (reference sequence). In nucleotides, the CDR3 is TGTGCCAGCAGCCAAGACAGAGGGAGCACCTTC. Translating it yields CASSQDRGSTF.

This clonotype was seen many times. The CDR3 DNA follows: TGTGCCAGCAGCCCCGGGACAGAGGGCAACACCATATATTTT. Its protein is CASSPGTEGNTIYF. The rearrangement links TRBV28 to TRBJ1-3; 7 bases align to TRBD1. Germline trimming cut 6 bases from V and 7 bases from J; bases unmatched to any gene: 9. The CDR3 runs to 14 residues. The germline gives CDR1 MDHEN, CDR2 SYDVKM.

There are many counts of this clonotype. The gene calls are TRBV20-1 and TRBJ1-2; D is perhaps TRBD1 (5 bases). The CDR3 has 14 amino acids. Germline assignment: CDR1 DFQATT and CDR2 SNEGSKA (reference sequence). V shed 1 base and J shed 5 bases, with 14 bases lying between them. The chain's CDR3 is CSARGRGRGYGYTF. In DNA, the CDR3 is TGCAGTGCTAGAGGACGGGGCCGTGGTTATGGCTACACCTTC.

The chain couples TRBV19 to TRBJ1-2; D is ambiguous. This CDR3 is built from 14 residues. Germline loops: CDR1 LNHDA, CDR2 SQIVND (reference sequence). The V end was cut by 3 bases, the J end by 7 bases, with 15 bases between. CDR3 protein: CASSINLRRGGYTF. Here the CDR3 DNA reads TGTGCCAGTAGTATTAATTTGAGGCGAGGTGGCTACACCTTC.

Ten or more counts support this clonotype. The rearrangement uses TRBV6-1 and TRBJ2-1; 9 bases align to TRBD2. The germline V gene has CDR1 MNHNS and CDR2 SASEGT. The CDR3 spans 14 residues. V gave up 6 bases and J gave up 7 bases; unmatched junction bases: 7. CDR3 bases: TGTGCCAGCAGCCGCGGGGGGGCGAGGAATGAGCAGTTCTTC. Protein product: CASSRGGARNEQFF.

This clonotype has a handful of counts. V is TRBV28 and J is TRBJ2-1; D unclear. Germline V gene lookup returns CDR1 MDHEN and CDR2 SYDVKM. The CDR3 spans 14 residues. V was cut by 6 bases and J by 0 bases, with 9 bases left in between. CDR3 in amino acids: CASRWANSYNEQFF. The CDR3 DNA sequence: TGTGCCAGCAGGTGGGCTAACTCCTACAATGAGCAGTTCTTC.

This clonotype has a handful of counts. This sequence joins TRBV24-1 and TRBJ2-3; 10 nucleotides match TRBD2. Germline trimming cut 0 bases from V and 5 bases from J; bases unmatched to any gene: 7. CDR1 and CDR2 from the germline V gene are KGHDR and SFDVKD. The CDR3 contains 17 residues. CDR3 nucleotide sequence: TGTGCCACCAGTGATTTGAACCTAGCGGGGGTGGAAGATACGCAGTATTTT. It is translated as CATSDLNLAGVEDTQYF.

This chain links TRBV12-3 or TRBV12-4 with TRBJ2-1; 9 bases match TRBD2. The CDR3 length is 14 residues. V shed 2 bases, J shed 5 bases, and the junction held 1 base outside the gene matches. The CDR3 nucleotides are TGTGCCAGCAGTTTACTAGCGGGGCACAATGAGCAGTTCTTC. Translation gives CASSLLAGHNEQFF.

This clonotype has at least ten counts. The chain joins TRBV6-1 to TRBJ2-3; the match to TRBD1 covers 12 bases. The J segment lost 4 bases and the V segment lost 4 bases, leaving 3 bases of the junction unmatched. The CDR3 extends over 15 amino acids. CDR1 and CDR2 (germline): MNHNS, SASEGT. CDR3 in DNA: TGTGCCAGCAGTGCGGGACAGGGGGCCGCAGATACGCAGTATTTT. Its protein product is CASSAGQGAADTQYF.

This clonotype was detected ten times or more. The chain uses TRBV2 and TRBJ2-1, with 13 nucleotides matching TRBD2. V shed 5 bases and J 1 base; nucleotides not matched to a gene: 5. This CDR3 has 17 residues. Per germline, CDR1 SNHLY and CDR2 FYNNEI. CDR3 region: CASSRAGLAGSYNEQFF. The CDR3 DNA follows: TGTGCCAGCAGTAGAGCGGGACTAGCGGGATCCTACAATGAGCAGTTCTTC. Full variable domain (missing parts from reference TRBV2 and TRBJ2-1): EPEVTQTPSHQVTQMGQEVILRCVPISNHLYFYWYRQILGQKVEFLVSFYNNEISEKSEIFDDQFSVERPDGSNFTLKIRSTKLEDSAMYFCASSRAGLAGSYNEQFFGPGTRLTVL.

This clonotype was counted only a few times. The rearrangement joins TRBV6-4 to TRBJ1-6; 11 bases align to TRBD1. Per the germline V gene, CDR1 is MRHNA and CDR2 is SNTAGT. There are 15 residues in the CDR3. The trim removed 3 bases at V and 9 bases at J, leaving 4 bases unmatched. CDR3 sequence reads: CASSESGTGGSPLHF. The CDR3 nucleotides are TGTGCCAGCAGTGAGTCCGGGACAGGGGGTTCACCCCTCCACTTT.

This clonotype was counted many times. This chain links TRBV12-3 or TRBV12-4 with TRBJ2-3, with D maybe TRBD1 (5 bases). This CDR3 is built from 14 residues. Trimming left V 4 bases short and J 0 bases short, with 8 bases between. The CDR3 nucleotides are TGTGCCAGCAGTTACAGGCTTAGCACAGATACGCAGTATTTT. Translated, it gives CASSYRLSTDTQYF.

This clonotype was detected ten times or more. This chain links TRBV12-3 or TRBV12-4 with TRBJ2-1, with 10 nucleotides matching TRBD2. Trimming cost V 7 bases and J 2 bases; bases outside gene matches: 8. The length of the CDR3 is 16 residues. The CDR3 here is CASTSSGRVAYNEQFF. DNA for the CDR3: TGTGCCAGCACCTCTAGCGGGAGAGTTGCCTACAATGAGCAGTTCTTC.

This chain uses TRBV29-1 with TRBJ1-2; 11 bases agree with TRBD1. The CDR3 totals 13 residues. V lost 4 bases and J lost 4; bases outside the gene matches: 2. The germline CDR1 and CDR2 sequences are SQVTM and ANQGSEA. The CDR3, as DNA: TGCAGCGTTGGGACAGGGGGCTCCTATGGCTACACCTTC. Encoded protein: CSVGTGGSYGYTF.